The 9 T cell receptor beta chains below were found in one sample sequenced in a study of identical twins. TCRdb independently ran MiXCR on the 5' RACE reads; one entry per CDR3 protein. The sample carries hundreds of thousands of distinct CDR3 sequences, approximately 13% recorded once. These records were also assigned to another study, of yellow fever vaccine responses in identical twins.

Sequencing input: CD8+ T cells sorted from blood. The receptor set was obtained from a woman aged 18-29 years in good health.

The chain recombines TRBV27 with TRBJ2-1; D is ambiguous. The CDR3 has 14 residues. Per the germline V gene, CDR1 is MNHEY and CDR2 is SMNVEV (reference sequence). V lost 9 bases and J lost 0, with 12 bases in between. CDR3 in amino acids: CASTDLSSYNEQFF. CDR3 DNA: TGTGCCAGTACAGACCTGAGCTCCTACAATGAGCAGTTCTTC.

The V gene is TRBV3-1, the J gene TRBJ2-1, with 10 bases fitting TRBD2. With 0 bases clipped from V and 9 bases from J, the junction kept 17 bases outside the gene matches. Germline assignment: CDR1 LGHDT and CDR2 YNNKEL (reference sequence). The length of the CDR3 is 19 residues. CDR3 protein: CASSQEGPLASGSWGEQFF. For the CDR3, the DNA is TGTGCCAGCAGCCAAGAGGGTCCGCTGGCTAGCGGGAGTTGGGGTGAGCAGTTCTTC.

The rearrangement links TRBV6-1 to TRBJ2-7; tentatively, D is TRBD1 (6 bases). The V gene lost 7 bases and the J gene lost 3 bases, with 13 bases spanning the gap. The CDR3 runs 13 residues. CDR1 and CDR2 from the germline V gene are MNHNS and SASEGT. CDR3 coding DNA: TGTGCCAGCACAGGGGCGGTGGTCTACGAGCAGTACGTC. This gives the protein CASTGAVVYEQYV.

The V call is TRBV2, the J call TRBJ2-1; 7 nucleotides align to TRBD1. Germline CDR1 is SNHLY and CDR2 is FYNNEI. Germline trimming cut 6 bases from V and 0 bases from J; bases unmatched to any gene: 8. The CDR3 has 16 residues. The CDR3 coding sequence is TGTGCCAGCAGCGGTTCGAGGGACAGCTCCTACAATGAGCAGTTCTTC. Translation gives CASSGSRDSSYNEQFF.

Only a few counts were recorded for this clonotype. The rearrangement links TRBV10-3 to TRBJ2-7, with D possibly called TRBD1 or TRBD2 (5 bases each). Trimming removed 9 bases from V and 0 bases from J, with 21 bases in between. This CDR3 spans 16 amino acids. Germline V gene data show CDR1 as ENHRY and CDR2 as SYGVKD. In DNA form, the CDR3 reads TGTGCCATAAAGCACGAGGGGTCTGAAAGCTCCTACGAGCAGTACTTC. Its protein product is CAIKHEGSESSYEQYF.

This clonotype was seen repeatedly, ten times or more. The chain is built from TRBV4-1 and TRBJ2-7, with 7 bases aligning to TRBD2. Germline lookup yields CDR1 MGHRA and CDR2 YSYEKL. The length of the CDR3 is 14 residues. V dropped 1 base and J dropped 4; count of bases not matched to a gene: 4. CDR3 coding DNA: TGCGCCAGCAGCCAAGGTGCGGGAGCTTACGAGCAGTACTTC. Amino acid sequence: CASSQGAGAYEQYF.

The chain is built from TRBV7-8 and TRBJ2-2; a weak D match, TRBD2 (5 bases). In germline, CDR1 is SGHVS, CDR2 FQNEAQ. The CDR3 sequence is 16 residues long. V shed 5 bases and J shed 6 bases, with 19 bases lying between them. The CDR3 is CASSLRAAADSGELFF. CDR3 bases: TGTGCCAGCAGCCTGAGGGCGGCAGCGGATTCCGGGGAGCTGTTTTTT.

The genes are TRBV7-9 and TRBJ2-1; D is perhaps TRBD1 or TRBD2 (5 bases each). Germline V gene lookup returns CDR1 SEHNR and CDR2 FQNEAQ (reference sequence). Trimming took 5 bases from V and 8 from J, leaving 22 bases between them. CDR3 length: 16 residues. The CDR3 loop is CASSKSREGPFDEQFF. In nucleotides, the CDR3 is TGTGCCAGCAGCAAATCCCGTGAGGGGCCTTTCGATGAGCAGTTCTTC.

The genes are TRBV7-9 and TRBJ2-1; D is unclear. V lost 1 base and J 1 base, leaving 11 bases between the germline ends. The CDR3 loop spans 16 amino acids. CDR1 SEHNR and CDR2 FQNEAQ come from the germline V gene (reference sequence). CDR3 nucleotide sequence: TGTGCCAGCAGCTTAGTCCCTGCGGTATCCTACAATGAGCAGTTCTTC. Translated, it gives CASSLVPAVSYNEQFF.